These T cell receptor beta chains were read from a single sample in a study of blood T cell repertoires in COVID-19. The method was immunoSEQ multiplex PCR; TCRdb's version includes in-frame clones alone and lacks a portion of them. The data show 150,000 to 200,000 clones, with less than 90% seen just once and about 10% held by the top ten. The material sequenced was peripheral blood. All receptors derive from a woman aged 55-70 years with COVID-19, enrolled during active disease. The CDR3 runs from the conserved cysteine through the conserved F or W. A D gene is named only where the DNA matches it firmly.

v_call,j_call,d_call,cdr3_nt,cdr3_aa
TRBV5-4,TRBJ1-1,.,TGTGCCAGCAGCTTGGGCCAGGGGATGAACACTGAAGCTTTCTTT,CASSLGQGMNTEAFF
TRBV28,TRBJ2-5,.,TGTGCCAGCAGTTTCGTCGGACAAAGCCAAGAGACCCAGTACTTC,CASSFVGQSQETQYF
TRBV6-2/TRBV6-3,TRBJ1-4,TRBD1,TGTGCCAGCAGTTACCCGCGGAACAGGGGTGAAAAACTGTTTTTT,CASSYPRNRGEKLFF
TRBV9,TRBJ2-2,TRBD1,TGTGCCAGCACCAACCACAGGGGGCAGGACACCGGGGAGCTGTTTTTT,CASTNHRGQDTGELFF
TRBV12-3/TRBV12-4,TRBJ2-3,TRBD2,TGTGCCAGCAGTCGGGACTACACAGATACGCAGTATTTT,CASSRDYTDTQYF
TRBV5-1,TRBJ1-1,TRBD1,TGCGCCAGCAGCTCTAACCCGGGACAGCGGAACACTGAAGCTTTCTTT,CASSSNPGQRNTEAFF
TRBV28,TRBJ2-2,.,TGTGCCAGCACGAGATATCTCACCGGGGAGCTGTTTTTT,CASTRYLTGELFF
TRBV7-2,TRBJ1-6,TRBD1,TGTGCCAGCAGCCCCGGACAGGGACTTAATTCACCCCTCCACTTT,CASSPGQGLNSPLHF
TRBV5-1,TRBJ1-6,TRBD1,TGCGCCAGCAGCTTGGGGGGACAGAGGGGTAATTCACCCCTCCACTTT,CASSLGGQRGNSPLHF
TRBV28,TRBJ2-1,.,TGTGCCAGCTTCGGCAGGGGGAGGAATGAGCAGTTCTTC,CASFGRGRNEQFF
TRBV5-1,TRBJ2-5,TRBD1,TGCGCCAGCAGCTTGGGGACAGGGCAAGAGACCCAGTACTTC,CASSLGTGQETQYF
TRBV18,TRBJ2-1,TRBD2,TGTGCCAGCTCACCAGGCCGACTAGCTGAGCAGTTCTTC,CASSPGRLAEQFF
TRBV6-1,TRBJ1-2,.,TGTGCCAGCAGTGAAGCAGGGGCAGTTAGGTATGGCTACACCTTC,CASSEAGAVRYGYTF
TRBV9,TRBJ2-7,TRBD2,TGTGCCAGCAGTCGGACTAGCGGGAGGGCGTTGTACGAGCAGTACTTC,CASSRTSGRALYEQYF
TRBV5-4,TRBJ2-3,TRBD2,TGTGCCAGCAGCTTCACTAGCGGGAGGGCAGATACGCAGTATTTT,CASSFTSGRADTQYF
TRBV30,TRBJ2-5,.,TGTGCCTGGAGTTTTGCAGGGGTGGGAGAGACCCAGTACTTC,CAWSFAGVGETQYF
TRBV4-1,TRBJ2-7,.,TGCGCCAGCAGCCTTGAAGGCCCAGTGGGCAACTACGAGCAGTACTTC,CASSLEGPVGNYEQYF
TRBV30,TRBJ1-1,.,TGTGCCTGGGACTTCGGGAGAAGTACTGAAGCTTTCTTT,CAWDFGRSTEAFF
TRBV29-1,TRBJ2-1,TRBD1,TGCAGCGTTGCCCGCGGGACAGGCAATGAGCAGTTCTTC,CSVARGTGNEQFF
TRBV12-1,TRBJ1-5,.,TGTGCCAGCAGCTTAGGGACAGGGGTTCAGCCCCAGCATTTT,CASSLGTGVQPQHF
TRBV5-4,TRBJ2-1,.,TGTGCCAGCAGCCACGCTCCGGGCGGGTGGGAGCAGTTCTTC,CASSHAPGGWEQFF
TRBV7-2,TRBJ2-2,.,TGTGCCAGCAGCTGGGCTTCGAACACCGGGGAGCTGTTTTTT,CASSWASNTGELFF
TRBV7-2,TRBJ2-1,.,TGTGCCAGCAGCTTAGCTGGCCGAAGGAGTACCTACAATGAGCAGTTCTTC,CASSLAGRRSTYNEQFF
TRBV12-5,TRBJ2-7,TRBD1,TGTGCTAGTGGTCCTGGGACAGGGGCCTACGAGCAGTACTTC,CASGPGTGAYEQYF
TRBV14,TRBJ2-3,.,TGTGCCAGCAGCCAAGAAGACAGGCTTCAGGGAGATACGCAGTATTTT,CASSQEDRLQGDTQYF
TRBV19,TRBJ2-7,.,TGTGCCAGTAGTAGGGGCGGACCAACCTACGAGCAGTACTTC,CASSRGGPTYEQYF